These T cell receptor beta chains were read from a single sample in a study of Ad26.COV2.S vaccination and SARS-CoV-2 variants. Libraries were prepared by immunoSEQ multiplex PCR; TCRdb keeps only in-frame clonotypes and omits some of them. The table includes about 100,000 clones, 80% detected once. The source material was peripheral blood, sampled after recovery from COVID-19. These receptors originate from a human donor who had recovered from COVID-19. The CDR3 runs from the conserved cysteine through the conserved F or W.

TRBV29-1,TRBJ1-1,CSVDRTLEAFF
TRBV5-1,TRBJ1-4,CASTGTGSEKLFF
TRBV5-6,TRBJ1-2,CASSLPPGPQYTF
TRBV5-4,TRBJ2-3,CASSAGRRTDTQYF
TRBV28,TRBJ2-7,CASRPTGGHYEQYF
TRBV7-2,TRBJ2-7,CASSSSLSGGAYEQYF
TRBV6-1,TRBJ2-2,CASSELGVGTGELFF
TRBV19,TRBJ2-3,CASSIGLAGGTDTQYF
TRBV6-6,TRBJ1-2,CASSPSGGFWSGNHHGYTF
TRBV4-2,TRBJ2-3,CASSPSTSGTDTQYF
TRBV7-9,TRBJ2-5,CASSSWGRTVPGTQYF
TRBV19,TRBJ2-7,CASRGSGGGYEQYF
TRBV6-2/TRBV6-3,TRBJ1-5,CASSARGNNQPQHF
TRBV11-2,TRBJ1-1,CASSLGFHLQGINTEAFF
TRBV2,TRBJ2-5,CASRTAEQETQYF
TRBV5-1,TRBJ1-3,CASSSDTPGGPFGNTIYF
TRBV4-1,TRBJ2-1,CASSQGRLASYNEQFF
TRBV29-1,TRBJ1-1,CSAINQNTEAFF
TRBV5-1,TRBJ1-1,CASSGGSSGTEAFF
TRBV10-2,TRBJ1-6,CASSESAEGTLHF
TRBV5-5,TRBJ1-2,CASSLLGDSYGYTF
TRBV10-3,TRBJ1-5,CAISESGRRSNQPQHF
TRBV4-2,TRBJ1-5,CASSQDIGVDQPQHF
TRBV7-9,TRBJ2-3,CASSTPGQDTDTQYF
TRBV30,TRBJ2-2,CAWSPHRTGELFF
TRBV5-4,TRBJ1-1,CASSFGMEAFF
TRBV5-1,TRBJ2-5,CASSSGTGGIQETQYF
TRBV9,TRBJ1-3,CASSSRNTIYF
TRBV30,TRBJ1-1,CAWSVSRTDSVGAFF
TRBV19,TRBJ2-2,CASRIISGPGELFF
TRBV30,TRBJ2-7,CAWSGTPQFTEQYF
TRBV9,TRBJ1-2,CASSARGTYTF
TRBV2,TRBJ1-5,CASSFGTRSNQPQHF
TRBV2,TRBJ2-2,CALRGGGGCGELFF
TRBV7-6,TRBJ1-1,CASSPPGQGFTEAFF
TRBV6-6,TRBJ1-3,CASRDRGVSGNTIYF
TRBV9,TRBJ1-1,CASSISGGSGTEAFF
TRBV27,TRBJ2-2,CASSRVPGTANTGELFF
TRBV7-2,TRBJ1-1,CASSRGGDMNTEAFF
TRBV4-2,TRBJ2-7,CASSQDGGSVKGEQYF
TRBV2,TRBJ2-2,CASNYRGQQSGELFF
TRBV7-2,TRBJ2-5,CASSLEGLGVETQYF